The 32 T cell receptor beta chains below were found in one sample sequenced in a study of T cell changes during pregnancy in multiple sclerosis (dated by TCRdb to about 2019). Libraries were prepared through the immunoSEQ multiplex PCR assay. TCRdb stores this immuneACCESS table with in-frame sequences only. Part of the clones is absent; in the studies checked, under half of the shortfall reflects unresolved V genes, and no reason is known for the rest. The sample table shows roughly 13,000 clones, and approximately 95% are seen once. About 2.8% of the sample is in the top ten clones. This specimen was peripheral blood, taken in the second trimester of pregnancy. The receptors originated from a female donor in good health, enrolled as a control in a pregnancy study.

CDR3 amino acids: CASSFLSGRAEETQYF. The CDR3 nucleotides are TGTGCCAGCAGCTTTCTTAGCGGGAGGGCCGAAGAGACCCAGTACTTC. The chain couples TRBV7-2 to TRBJ2-5; 11 positions match TRBD2. Germline values: CDR1 SGHTA, CDR2 FQGNSA. V dropped 3 bases and J dropped 3; count of bases not matched to a gene: 6. This CDR3 region has 16 residues.

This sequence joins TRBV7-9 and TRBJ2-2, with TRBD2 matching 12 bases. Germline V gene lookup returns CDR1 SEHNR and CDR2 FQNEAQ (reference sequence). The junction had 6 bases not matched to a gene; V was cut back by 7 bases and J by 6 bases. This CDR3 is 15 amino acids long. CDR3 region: CASTSTSGSAGELFF. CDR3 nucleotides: TGTGCCAGCACCTCGACTAGCGGGAGCGCCGGGGAGCTGTTTTTT.

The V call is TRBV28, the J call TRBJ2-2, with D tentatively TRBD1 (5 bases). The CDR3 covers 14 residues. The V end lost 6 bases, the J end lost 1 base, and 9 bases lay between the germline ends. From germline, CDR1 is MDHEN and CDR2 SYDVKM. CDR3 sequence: CASRGHENTGELFF. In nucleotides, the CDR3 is TGTGCCAGCAGAGGACACGAGAACACCGGGGAGCTGTTTTTT.

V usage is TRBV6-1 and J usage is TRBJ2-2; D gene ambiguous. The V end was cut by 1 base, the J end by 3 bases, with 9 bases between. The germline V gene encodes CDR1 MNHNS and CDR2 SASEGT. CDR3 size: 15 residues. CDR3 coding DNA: TGTGCCAGCAGTGAAGGTGGGCCTCACACCGGGGAGCTGTTTTTT. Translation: CASSEGGPHTGELFF.

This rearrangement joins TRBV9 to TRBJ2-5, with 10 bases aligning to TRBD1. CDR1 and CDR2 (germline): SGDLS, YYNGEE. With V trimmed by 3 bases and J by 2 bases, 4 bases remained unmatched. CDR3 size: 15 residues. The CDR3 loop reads CASSGGTGAQETQYF. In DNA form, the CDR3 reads TGTGCCAGCAGCGGAGGGACAGGGGCTCAAGAGACCCAGTACTTC.

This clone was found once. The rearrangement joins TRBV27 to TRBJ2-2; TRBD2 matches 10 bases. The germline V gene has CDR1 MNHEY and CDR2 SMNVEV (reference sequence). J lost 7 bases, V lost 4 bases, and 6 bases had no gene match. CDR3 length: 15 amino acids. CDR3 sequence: CASSSLAGAGGELFF. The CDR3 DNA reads TGTGCCAGCAGTTCTCTAGCGGGAGCCGGCGGGGAGCTGTTTTTT.

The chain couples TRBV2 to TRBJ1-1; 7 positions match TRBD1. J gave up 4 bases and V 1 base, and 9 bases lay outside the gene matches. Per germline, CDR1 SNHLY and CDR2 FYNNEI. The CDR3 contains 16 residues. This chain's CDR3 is CASSEEGAFRATEAFF. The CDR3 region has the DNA TGTGCCAGCAGTGAAGAGGGGGCCTTCCGGGCCACTGAAGCTTTCTTT.

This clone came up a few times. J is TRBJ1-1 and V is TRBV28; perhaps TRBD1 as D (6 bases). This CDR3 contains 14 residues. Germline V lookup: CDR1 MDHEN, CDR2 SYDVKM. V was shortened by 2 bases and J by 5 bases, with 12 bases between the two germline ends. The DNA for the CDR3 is TGTGCCAGCAGTTTACTTGGAACAGGGACTGAAGCTTTCTTT. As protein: CASSLLGTGTEAFF. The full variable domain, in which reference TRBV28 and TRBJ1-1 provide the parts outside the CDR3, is DVKVTQSSRYLVKRTGEKVFLECVQDMDHENMFWYRQDPGLGLRLIYFSYDVKMKEKGDIPEGYSVSREKKERFSLILESASTNQTSMYLCASSLLGTGTEAFFGQGTRLTVV.

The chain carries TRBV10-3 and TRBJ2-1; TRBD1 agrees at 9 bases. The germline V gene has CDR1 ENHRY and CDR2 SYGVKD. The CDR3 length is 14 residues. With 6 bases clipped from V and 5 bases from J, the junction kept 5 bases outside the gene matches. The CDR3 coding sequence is TGTGCCATCAGGGGGACAGGGTTTAACAATGAGCAGTTCTTC. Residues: CAIRGTGFNNEQFF.

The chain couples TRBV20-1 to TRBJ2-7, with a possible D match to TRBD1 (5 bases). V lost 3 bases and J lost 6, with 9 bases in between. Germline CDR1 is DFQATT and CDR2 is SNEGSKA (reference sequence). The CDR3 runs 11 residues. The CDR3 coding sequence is TGCAGTGCTAGGTCAGGGTTCGAGCAGTACTTC. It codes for CSARSGFEQYF.

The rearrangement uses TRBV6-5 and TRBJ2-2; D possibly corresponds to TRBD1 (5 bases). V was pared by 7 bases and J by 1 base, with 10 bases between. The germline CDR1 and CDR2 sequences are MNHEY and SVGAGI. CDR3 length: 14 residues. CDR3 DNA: TGTGCCAGCAAGAAGGGGCTGAACACCGGGGAGCTGTTTTTT. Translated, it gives CASKKGLNTGELFF.

Here the CDR3 reads CASSQEGRGTNTEAFF. CDR3 coding DNA: TGCGCCAGCAGCCAAGAAGGAAGGGGGACGAACACTGAAGCTTTCTTT. V usage is TRBV4-3 and J usage is TRBJ1-1; a weak D match, TRBD1 (6 bases). The V gene's germline CDR1 is LGHNA and CDR2 YSLEER. This CDR3 is built from 16 residues. V was shortened by 0 bases and J by 1 base, with 12 bases between the two germline ends.

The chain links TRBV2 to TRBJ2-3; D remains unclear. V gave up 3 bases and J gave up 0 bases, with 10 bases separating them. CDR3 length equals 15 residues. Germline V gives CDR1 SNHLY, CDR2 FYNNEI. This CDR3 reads CASSDSTESTDTQYF. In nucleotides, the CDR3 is TGTGCCAGCAGTGACTCAACGGAGAGCACAGATACGCAGTATTTT.

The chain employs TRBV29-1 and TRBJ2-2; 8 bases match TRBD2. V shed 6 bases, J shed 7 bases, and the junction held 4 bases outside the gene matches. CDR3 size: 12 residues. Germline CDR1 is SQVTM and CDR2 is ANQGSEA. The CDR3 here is CSVGLAHGELFF. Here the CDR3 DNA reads TGCAGCGTAGGACTAGCACACGGGGAGCTGTTTTTT.

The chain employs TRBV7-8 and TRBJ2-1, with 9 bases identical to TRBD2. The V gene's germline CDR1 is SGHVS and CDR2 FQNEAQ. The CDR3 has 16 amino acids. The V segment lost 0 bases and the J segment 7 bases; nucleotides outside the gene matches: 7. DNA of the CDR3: TGTGCCAGCAGCTTAGCGGTGATAGCGGGAGTTAATGAGCAGTTCTTC. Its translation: CASSLAVIAGVNEQFF.

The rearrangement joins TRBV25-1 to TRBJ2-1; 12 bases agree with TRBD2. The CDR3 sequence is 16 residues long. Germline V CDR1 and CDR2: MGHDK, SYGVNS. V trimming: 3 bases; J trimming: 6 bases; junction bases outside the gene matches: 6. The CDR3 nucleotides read TGTGCCAGCAGTGAGCCGACTAGCGGGAGTTTCAATGAGCAGTTCTTC. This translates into CASSEPTSGSFNEQFF.

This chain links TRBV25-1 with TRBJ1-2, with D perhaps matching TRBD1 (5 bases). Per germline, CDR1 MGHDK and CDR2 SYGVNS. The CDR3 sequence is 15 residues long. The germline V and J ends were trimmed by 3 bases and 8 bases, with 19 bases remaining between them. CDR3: CASSDLRALRGGYTF. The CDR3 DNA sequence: TGTGCCAGCAGTGACCTCAGGGCATTAAGGGGAGGCTACACCTTC.

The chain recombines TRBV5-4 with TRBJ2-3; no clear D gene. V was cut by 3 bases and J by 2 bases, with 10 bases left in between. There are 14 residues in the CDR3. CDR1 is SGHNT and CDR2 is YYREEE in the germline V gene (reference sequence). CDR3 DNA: TGTGCCAGCAGCTCCTTCCCCGTCACAGATACGCAGTATTTT. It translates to CASSSFPVTDTQYF.

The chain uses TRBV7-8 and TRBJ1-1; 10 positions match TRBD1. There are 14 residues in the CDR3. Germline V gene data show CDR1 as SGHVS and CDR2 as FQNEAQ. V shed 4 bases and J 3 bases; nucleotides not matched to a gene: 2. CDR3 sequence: CASSWTGGDTEAFF. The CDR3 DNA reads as TGTGCCAGCAGCTGGACAGGGGGGGACACTGAAGCTTTCTTT. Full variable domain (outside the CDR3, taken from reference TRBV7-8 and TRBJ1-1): GAGVSQSPRYKVAKRGQDVALRCDPISGHVSLFWYQQALGQGPEFLTYFQNEAQLDKSGLPSDRFFAERPEGSVSTLKIQRTQQEDSAVYLCASSWTGGDTEAFFGQGTRLTVV.

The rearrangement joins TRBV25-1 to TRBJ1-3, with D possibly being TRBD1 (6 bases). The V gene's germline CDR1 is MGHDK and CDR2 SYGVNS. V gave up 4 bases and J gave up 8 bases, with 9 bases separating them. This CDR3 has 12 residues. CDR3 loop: CASSVQGYTIYF. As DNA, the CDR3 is TGTGCCAGCAGTGTACAGGGTTACACCATATATTTT.

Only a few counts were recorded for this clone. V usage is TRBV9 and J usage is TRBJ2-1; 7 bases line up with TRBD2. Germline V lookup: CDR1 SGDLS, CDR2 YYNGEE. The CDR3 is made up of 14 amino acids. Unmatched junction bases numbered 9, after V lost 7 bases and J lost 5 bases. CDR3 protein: CASGGGGPHNEQFF. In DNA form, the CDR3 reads TGTGCCAGCGGGGGGGGAGGGCCTCACAATGAGCAGTTCTTC.

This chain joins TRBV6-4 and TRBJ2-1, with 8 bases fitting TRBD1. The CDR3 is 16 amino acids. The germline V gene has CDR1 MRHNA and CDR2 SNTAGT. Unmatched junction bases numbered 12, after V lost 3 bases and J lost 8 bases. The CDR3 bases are TGTGCCAGCAGTGATCCTTGGACAGGGAGGATCGATGAGCAGTTCTTC. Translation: CASSDPWTGRIDEQFF.

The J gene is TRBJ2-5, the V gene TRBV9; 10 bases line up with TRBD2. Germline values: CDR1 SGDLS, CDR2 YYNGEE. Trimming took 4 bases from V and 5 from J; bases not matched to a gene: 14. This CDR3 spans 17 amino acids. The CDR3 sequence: CASSPRTSGDLRETQYF. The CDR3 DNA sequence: TGTGCCAGCAGCCCCCGGACTAGCGGAGACCTACGGGAGACCCAGTACTTC.

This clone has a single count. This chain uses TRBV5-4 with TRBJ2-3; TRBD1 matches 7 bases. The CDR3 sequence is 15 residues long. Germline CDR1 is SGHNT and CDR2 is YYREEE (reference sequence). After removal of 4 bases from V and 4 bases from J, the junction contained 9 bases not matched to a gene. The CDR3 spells CASSLIDRVADTQYF. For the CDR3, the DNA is TGTGCCAGCAGCCTGATAGACAGGGTTGCAGATACGCAGTATTTT.

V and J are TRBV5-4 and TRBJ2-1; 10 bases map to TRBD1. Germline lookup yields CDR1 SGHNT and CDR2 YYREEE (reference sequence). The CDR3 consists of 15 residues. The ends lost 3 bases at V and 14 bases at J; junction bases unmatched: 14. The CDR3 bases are TGTGCCAGCAGCTCGGACAGGGGGGAGGCCCTTGGCAAGTTCTTC. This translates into CASSSDRGEALGKFF.

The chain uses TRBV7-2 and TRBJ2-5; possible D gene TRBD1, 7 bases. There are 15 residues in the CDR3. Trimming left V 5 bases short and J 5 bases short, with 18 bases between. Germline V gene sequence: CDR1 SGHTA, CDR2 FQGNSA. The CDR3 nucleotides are TGTGCCAGCAGCAGCAATCGGAGGGGGCGGGAGACCCAGTACTTC. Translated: CASSSNRRGRETQYF.

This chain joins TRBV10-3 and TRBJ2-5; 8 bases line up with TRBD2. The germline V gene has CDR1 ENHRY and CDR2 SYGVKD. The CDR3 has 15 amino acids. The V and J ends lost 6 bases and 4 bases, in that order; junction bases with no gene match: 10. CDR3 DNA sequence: TGTGCCATCAGCCTTGTCCCGGGACTAGGAGAGACCCAGTACTTC. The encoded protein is CAISLVPGLGETQYF.

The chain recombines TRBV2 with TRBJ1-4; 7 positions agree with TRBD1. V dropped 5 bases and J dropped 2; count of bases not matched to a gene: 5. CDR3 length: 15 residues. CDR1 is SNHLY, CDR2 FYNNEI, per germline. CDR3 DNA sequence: TGTGCCAGCAGTTTCGAGGGGGCGACTAATGAAAAACTGTTTTTT. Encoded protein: CASSFEGATNEKLFF.

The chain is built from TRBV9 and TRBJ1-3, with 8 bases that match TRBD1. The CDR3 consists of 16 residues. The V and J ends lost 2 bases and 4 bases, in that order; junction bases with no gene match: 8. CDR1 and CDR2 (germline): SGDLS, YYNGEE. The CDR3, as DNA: TGTGCCAGCAGCGTCGAGTCAGGACAGGGAGGAAACACCATATATTTT. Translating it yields CASSVESGQGGNTIYF.

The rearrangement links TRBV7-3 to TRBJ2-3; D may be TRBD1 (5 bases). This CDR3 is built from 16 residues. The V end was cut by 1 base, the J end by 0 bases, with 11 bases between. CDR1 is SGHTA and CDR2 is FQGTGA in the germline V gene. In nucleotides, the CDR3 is TGTGCCAGCAGCTTAAATGGTCAGGGAAGCACAGATACGCAGTATTTT. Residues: CASSLNGQGSTDTQYF. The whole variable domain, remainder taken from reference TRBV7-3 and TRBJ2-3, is GAGVSQTPSNKVTEKGKYVELRCDPISGHTALYWYRQSLGQGPEFLIYFQGTGAADDSGLPNDRFFAVRPEGSVSTLKIQRTERGDSAVYLCASSLNGQGSTDTQYFGPGTRLTVL.

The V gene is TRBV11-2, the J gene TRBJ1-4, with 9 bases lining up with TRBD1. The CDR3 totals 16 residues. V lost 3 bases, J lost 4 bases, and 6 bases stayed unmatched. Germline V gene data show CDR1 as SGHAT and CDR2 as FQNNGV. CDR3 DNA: TGTGCCAGCAGCTTCGGCGGACAGGGGATTAATGAAAAACTGTTTTTT. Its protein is CASSFGGQGINEKLFF.

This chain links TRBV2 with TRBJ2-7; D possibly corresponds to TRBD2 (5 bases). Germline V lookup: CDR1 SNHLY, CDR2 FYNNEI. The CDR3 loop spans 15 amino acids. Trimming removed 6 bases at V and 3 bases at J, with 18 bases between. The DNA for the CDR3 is TGTGCCAGCAGACTAGGAATTTCCTCCTACTACGAGCAGTACTTC. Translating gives CASRLGISSYYEQYF.